One sample yielded the 18 T cell receptor beta chains listed below, sequenced in a study of T cell repertoires in aging, cancer and after chemotherapy. TRB rearrangements spanning V, D and J were amplified using mixed TRB-A/B primers. One entry per CDR3 protein, called by TCRdb with MiXCR from the multiplex PCR reads. Found here are 550 to 650 distinct CDR3 sequences, 83% of them singletons; the top ten hold 20% to 30%. TCR beta rearrangements were amplified from peripheral blood genomic DNA. Source material: blood. These receptors came from a human donor with a solid tumor.

The chain couples TRBV19 to TRBJ1-6; no definite D call. The V gene's germline CDR1 is LNHDA and CDR2 SQIVND (reference sequence). This CDR3 contains 14 residues. Trimming took off 3 bases at V and 8 bases at J, with 11 bases between the two ends. CDR3 loop: CASSITLEDSPLHF. The CDR3 DNA reads as TGTGCCAGTAGTATTACACTAGAGGATTCACCCCTCCACTTT.

A few counts support this clonotype. This chain uses TRBV29-1 with TRBJ2-3, with a weak D call TRBD1 (6 bases). This CDR3 is 14 amino acids long. Per germline, CDR1 SQVTM and CDR2 ANQGSEA. Trimming took off 5 bases at V and 5 bases at J, with 17 bases between the two ends. CDR3 region: CSVSKDRLRDTQYF. As DNA, the CDR3 is TGCAGCGTTTCCAAAGACAGGCTTAGAGATACGCAGTATTTT.

This sequence joins TRBV19 and TRBJ2-3, with 7 nucleotides matching TRBD1. Losses at the gene ends were 9 bases for V and 5 bases for J; bases not matched to a gene: 14. Germline loops: CDR1 LNHDA, CDR2 SQIVND (reference sequence). The CDR3 runs to 15 residues. The CDR3 DNA reads as TGTGCCAGCCAAACCCGGGACAGTTTACTAGATACGCAGTATTTT. It codes for CASQTRDSLLDTQYF. Filled out from reference TRBV19 and TRBJ2-3, the complete variable domain reads DGGITQSPKYLFRKEGQNVTLSCEQNLNHDAMYWYRQDPGQGLRLIYYSQIVNDFQKGDIAEGYSVSREKKESFPLTVTSAQKNPTAFYLCASQTRDSLLDTQYFGPGTRLTVL.

For the CDR3, the DNA is TGTGCCAGTAGCTCGGGACGGGACAGTGTTGCAAATCAGCCCCAGCATTTT. Translated: CASSSGRDSVANQPQHF. The rearrangement joins TRBV19 to TRBJ1-5; 7 nucleotides align to TRBD1. This CDR3 contains 17 residues. From germline, CDR1 is LNHDA and CDR2 SQIVND (reference sequence). The J segment lost 4 bases and the V segment lost 6 bases, leaving 15 bases of the junction unmatched. Combining the CDR3 with reference TRBV19 and TRBJ1-5 gives the whole variable domain DGGITQSPKYLFRKEGQNVTLSCEQNLNHDAMYWYRQDPGQGLRLIYYSQIVNDFQKGDIAEGYSVSREKKESFPLTVTSAQKNPTAFYLCASSSGRDSVANQPQHFGDGTRLSIL.

The genes are TRBV19 and TRBJ2-2, with 9 bases identical to TRBD1. The CDR3 is 16 residues long. Losses at the gene ends were 5 bases for V and 6 bases for J; bases not matched to a gene: 10. Germline loops: CDR1 LNHDA, CDR2 SQIVND (reference sequence). DNA for the CDR3: TGTGCCAGTAGTCTAGGGACAGGGAATTTCGCCGGGGAGCTGTTTTTT. Its protein product is CASSLGTGNFAGELFF. The complete variable domain, with remaining parts taken from reference TRBV19 and TRBJ2-2, reads DGGITQSPKYLFRKEGQNVTLSCEQNLNHDAMYWYRQDPGQGLRLIYYSQIVNDFQKGDIAEGYSVSREKKESFPLTVTSAQKNPTAFYLCASSLGTGNFAGELFFGEGSRLTVL.

This chain uses TRBV30 with TRBJ2-1, with D unclear. V gave up 3 bases and J gave up 4 bases, with 4 bases separating them. The CDR3 totals 11 residues. CDR1 and CDR2 (germline): GTSNPN, SVGIG (reference sequence). The CDR3 sequence: CAWRGYNEQFF. The CDR3 nucleotides read TGTGCCTGGAGGGGTTACAATGAGCAGTTCTTC.

The chain couples TRBV6-1 to TRBJ2-4, with D hard to call. This CDR3 is 12 amino acids long. Trimming took off 7 bases at V and 6 bases at J, with 10 bases between the two ends. Germline assignment: CDR1 MNHNS and CDR2 SASEGT. In DNA form, the CDR3 reads TGTGCCAGCAAGGCTAGGGTAAACATTCAGTACTTC. This translates into CASKARVNIQYF.

The chain joins TRBV19 to TRBJ2-7, with 13 bases lining up with TRBD2. Looked up from germline, CDR1 is LNHDA and CDR2 is SQIVND (reference sequence). The length of the CDR3 is 15 residues. J was trimmed by 6 bases and V by 4 bases; bases with no gene match: 6. The CDR3 coding sequence is TGTGCCAGTAGTAGGACTAGCGGGAGTTTCTCCGAGCAGTACTTC. Amino acid sequence: CASSRTSGSFSEQYF.

The J gene is TRBJ1-2, the V gene TRBV7-9; tentatively, D is TRBD1 (5 bases). V was shortened by 5 bases and J by 8 bases, with 15 bases between the two germline ends. This CDR3 comprises 13 residues. Germline lookup yields CDR1 SEHNR and CDR2 FQNEAQ (reference sequence). CDR3 nucleotide sequence: TGTGCCAGCAGCCCCCTGGGGGGTCCGGGCTACACCTTC. Translation gives CASSPLGGPGYTF.

This chain joins TRBV19 and TRBJ2-7; 8 nucleotides align to TRBD2. Germline trimming cut 7 bases from V and 6 bases from J; bases unmatched to any gene: 14. The CDR3 is 15 residues long. Per the germline V gene, CDR1 is LNHDA and CDR2 is SQIVND (reference sequence). CDR3 nucleotide sequence: TGTGCCAGTACTAAAACCGGGCTAGCGGGCGGCGAGCAGTACTTC. It encodes CASTKTGLAGGEQYF.

The rearrangement uses TRBV29-1 and TRBJ2-7; D is possibly TRBD2 (6 bases). With 4 bases removed from V and 3 bases from J, the gap between germline ends came to 13 bases. The germline V gene has CDR1 SQVTM and CDR2 ANQGSEA. The CDR3 is 13 amino acids. The CDR3 sequence is CSVGLPGLYEQYF. The CDR3 DNA follows: TGCAGCGTTGGCCTGCCGGGACTCTACGAGCAGTACTTC.

This clonotype showed up just a few times. The chain recombines TRBV29-1 with TRBJ1-4, with D unresolved. This CDR3 has 11 residues. CDR1 and CDR2 from the germline V gene are SQVTM and ANQGSEA. Trimming stripped 4 bases from V and 6 bases from J, with 6 bases between. CDR3 region: CSVGSYEKLFF. In DNA, the CDR3 is TGCAGCGTTGGCAGTTATGAAAAACTGTTTTTT.

The chain links TRBV6-6 to TRBJ2-3; 7 nucleotides match TRBD1. The V gene end was trimmed by 8 bases and the J gene end by 2 bases; junction bases not matched to a gene: 7. From germline, CDR1 is MNHNY and CDR2 SVGAGI (reference sequence). There are 14 residues in the CDR3. The CDR3: CASRMDRNTDTQYF. The DNA of the CDR3 is TGTGCCAGCCGGATGGACAGGAACACAGATACGCAGTATTTT.

The chain couples TRBV7-2 to TRBJ1-5, with D tentatively TRBD1 (5 bases). V lost 2 bases and J 1 base, leaving 9 bases between the germline ends. Germline V gene sequence: CDR1 SGHTA, CDR2 FQGNSA. This CDR3 spans 15 amino acids. Here the CDR3 DNA reads TGTGCCAGCAGCTTACAGGGCTCGAGCAATCAGCCCCAGCATTTT. This translates into CASSLQGSSNQPQHF.

The chain combines TRBV19 with TRBJ1-5, with D possibly TRBD1 on 6 matching bases. Germline V gives CDR1 LNHDA, CDR2 SQIVND (reference sequence). V shed 3 bases and J shed 7 bases, with 10 bases lying between them. The length of the CDR3 is 13 residues. This chain's CDR3 is CASSIQGSQPQHF. In DNA, the CDR3 is TGTGCCAGTAGTATCCAGGGGAGCCAGCCCCAGCATTTT.

This clonotype was observed once. The J gene is TRBJ2-7, the V gene TRBV20-1; D remains ambiguous. V gave up 0 bases and J gave up 0 bases, with 9 bases separating them. The germline V gene encodes CDR1 DFQATT and CDR2 SNEGSKA (reference sequence). This CDR3 is built from 14 residues. CDR3 in amino acids: CSAREGSFSYEQYF. The CDR3 nucleotides are TGCAGTGCTAGAGAGGGCAGTTTCTCCTACGAGCAGTACTTC.

The rearrangement uses TRBV18 and TRBJ1-3, with TRBD1 matching 7 bases. The CDR3 is 13 amino acids. V shed 8 bases and J 8 bases; nucleotides not matched to a gene: 9. Germline CDR1 and CDR2: KGHSH and LQKENI. CDR3 in DNA: TGTGCCAGCCAGGGGGACTTGGCAGACACCATATATTTT. Translated: CASQGDLADTIYF.

The J gene is TRBJ2-1, the V gene TRBV6-5; D gene ambiguous. V shed 0 bases and J shed 8 bases, with 5 bases lying between them. CDR3 length: 12 residues. Germline V lookup: CDR1 MNHEY, CDR2 SVGAGI. The CDR3: CASSYSDHEQFF. For the CDR3, the DNA is TGTGCCAGCAGTTACTCGGACCATGAGCAGTTCTTC.